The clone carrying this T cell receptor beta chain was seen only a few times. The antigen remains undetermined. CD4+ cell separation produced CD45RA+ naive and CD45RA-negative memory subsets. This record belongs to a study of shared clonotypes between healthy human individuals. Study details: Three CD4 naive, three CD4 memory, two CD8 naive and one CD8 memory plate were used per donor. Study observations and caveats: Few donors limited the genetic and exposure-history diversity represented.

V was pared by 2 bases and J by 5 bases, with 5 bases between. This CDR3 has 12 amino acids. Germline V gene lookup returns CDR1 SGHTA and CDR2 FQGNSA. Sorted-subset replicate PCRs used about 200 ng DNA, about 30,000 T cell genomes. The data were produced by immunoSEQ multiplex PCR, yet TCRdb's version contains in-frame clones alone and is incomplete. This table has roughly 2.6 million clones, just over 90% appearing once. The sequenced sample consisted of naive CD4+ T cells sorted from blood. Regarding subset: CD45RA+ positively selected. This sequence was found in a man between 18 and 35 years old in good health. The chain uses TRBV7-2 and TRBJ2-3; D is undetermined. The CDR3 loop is CASSLYGDTQYF. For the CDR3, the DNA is TGTGCCAGCAGCTTATACGGAGATACGCAGTATTTT.